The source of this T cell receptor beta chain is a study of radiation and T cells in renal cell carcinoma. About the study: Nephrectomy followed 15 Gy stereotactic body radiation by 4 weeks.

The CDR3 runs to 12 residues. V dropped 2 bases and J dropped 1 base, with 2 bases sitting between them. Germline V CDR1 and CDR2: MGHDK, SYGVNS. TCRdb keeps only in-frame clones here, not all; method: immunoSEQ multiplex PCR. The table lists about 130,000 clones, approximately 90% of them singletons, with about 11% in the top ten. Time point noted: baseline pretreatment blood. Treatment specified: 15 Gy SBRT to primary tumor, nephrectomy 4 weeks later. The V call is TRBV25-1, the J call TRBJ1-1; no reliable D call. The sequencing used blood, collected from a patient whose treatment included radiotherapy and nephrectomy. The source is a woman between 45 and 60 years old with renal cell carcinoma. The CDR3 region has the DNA TGTGCCAGCAGTGAAGGGAACACTGAAGCTTTCTTT. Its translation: CASSEGNTEAFF.